The T cell receptor beta chain under discussion was sequenced for a study of OX40 agonist ivuxolimab in advanced cancers. Whole-study context: The dose-escalation cohort was around 83% male, with a mean age of around 60 years, ranging roughly 23 to 85.

To note about this clone: The antigen remains undetermined.

The repertoire was sequenced with immunoSEQ multiplex PCR; TCRdb's copy has only in-frame clones and lacks some. This sample has 39,000 or so clones, with around 92% found just once. This CDR3 is 17 amino acids long. The V segment lost 5 bases and the J segment 0 bases; nucleotides outside the gene matches: 5. The germline gives CDR1 LNHDA, CDR2 SQIVND (reference sequence). Autoimmune disease history or systemic immunosuppression led to patient exclusion. Sampling times: baseline, cycle 4 day 1, cycle 7 day 1. General study findings and limits: Antigen specificity remained undetermined for the expanded peripheral T cells.

The source of this sequence is an adult with an advanced solid tumor such as melanoma, head and neck, liver or kidney cancer. The V gene is TRBV19, the J gene TRBJ2-5; 14 nucleotides line up with TRBD2. The input for sequencing was CD4+ or CD8+ T cells sorted from blood, taken in a trial of the OX40 agonist ivuxolimab. For the CDR3, the DNA is TGTGCCAGTAGTCCCAGGACTAGCGGGGGGAACCAAGAGACCCAGTACTTC. Amino acids: CASSPRTSGGNQETQYF.